A selection of T cell receptor beta chains follows, all from one sample in a study of molecular identifiers for immune sequencing clone quantification. TCRdb processed the PCR reads anew with MiXCR; each CDR3 protein has one entry. Among 9,500 to 15,000 distinct CDR3 sequences listed, under 20% were seen once. Material for sequencing was naive CD8+ T cells from blood, with Jurkat cell RNA spiked in. The source is a human donor in good health. Some libraries in this study had Jurkat cell RNA spiked in. Each CDR3 is given without its conserved first and last residue.

CDR3 length: 12
V gene: TRBV27
CDR3 protein: ASSLGLPQETQY

CDR3 length: 16
V gene: TRBV27
CDR3 protein: ASSPFGGQGLTNEKLF

CDR3 length: 11
V gene: TRBV13
CDR3 protein: ASSLGISYEQY

CDR3 length: 12
V gene: TRBV7-9
CDR3 protein: ASSSVIEGNTIY

CDR3 length: 12
V gene: TRBV29-1
CDR3 protein: SVAYSHSSYEQY

CDR3 length: 13
V gene: TRBV20-1
CDR3 protein: SARSETGPYNEQF

CDR3 length: 13
V gene: TRBV5-5
CDR3 protein: ASSSGGLAGVEQF

CDR3 length: 18
V gene: TRBV27
CDR3 protein: ASRTGAGHGLSSYNSPLH

CDR3 length: 14
V gene: TRBV4-1
CDR3 protein: ASSQHRQGANTEAF

CDR3 length: 15
V gene: TRBV7-9
CDR3 protein: ASSKPPEGQGSNEQL

CDR3 length: 13
V gene: TRBV7-3
CDR3 protein: ASSLVASGQETQY

CDR3 length: 15
V gene: TRBV27
CDR3 protein: ASSRGLTVGGKNIQY

CDR3 length: 14
V gene: TRBV4-1
CDR3 protein: ASSQGIAVPYNEQF

CDR3 length: 14
V gene: TRBV4-1
CDR3 protein: ASSQVRSGGADTQY

CDR3 length: 11
V gene: TRBV19
CDR3 protein: ASRSAANTEAF

CDR3 length: 14
V gene: TRBV5-1
CDR3 protein: ASSLALAGAPGELF